Each of the 3 T cell receptor beta chains below was sequenced from the same sample in a study of T cells expressing NK-cell markers. TCRdb reprocessed the 5' RACE reads, with one entry per CDR3 protein and no DNA. The repertoire table contains about 390,000 distinct CDR3 sequences. What was sequenced was blood T cells: a sorted CD56 or NKG2C T cell subset, CD4+ or CD8+ T cells, or bulk PBMC T cells (not recorded which). The source is a woman in her 50s in good health.

The gene calls are TRBV6-6 and TRBJ1-1; TCRdb outputs TRBD1, but without DNA this stays unchecked. Germline V gives CDR1 MNHNY, CDR2 SVGAGI (reference sequence). This CDR3 has 14 residues. Here the CDR3 reads CASSYGPGSTEAFF.

The rearrangement uses TRBV9 and TRBJ2-6. CDR1 and CDR2 from the germline V gene are SGDLS and YYNGEE. The CDR3 loop spans 12 amino acids. The CDR3 reads CASSVGANVLTF.

The chain combines TRBV9 with TRBJ1-5; TCRdb's D call, TRBD1, is unchecked because there is no DNA. Germline V lookup: CDR1 SGDLS, CDR2 YYNGEE. This CDR3 spans 14 amino acids. The CDR3 loop reads CASSAQGVSQPQHF.